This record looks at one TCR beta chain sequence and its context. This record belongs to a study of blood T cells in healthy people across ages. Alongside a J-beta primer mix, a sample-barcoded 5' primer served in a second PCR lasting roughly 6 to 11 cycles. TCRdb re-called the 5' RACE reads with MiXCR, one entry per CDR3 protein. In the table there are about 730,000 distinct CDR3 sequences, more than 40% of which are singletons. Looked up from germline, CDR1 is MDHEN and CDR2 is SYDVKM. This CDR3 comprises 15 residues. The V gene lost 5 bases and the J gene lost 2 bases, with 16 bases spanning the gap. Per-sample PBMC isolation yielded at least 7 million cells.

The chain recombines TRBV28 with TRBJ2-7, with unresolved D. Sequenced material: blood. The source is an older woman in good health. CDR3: CASSTGDRSTYEQYF. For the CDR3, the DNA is TGTGCCAGCAGTACTGGCGACCGGAGTACCTACGAGCAGTACTTC.